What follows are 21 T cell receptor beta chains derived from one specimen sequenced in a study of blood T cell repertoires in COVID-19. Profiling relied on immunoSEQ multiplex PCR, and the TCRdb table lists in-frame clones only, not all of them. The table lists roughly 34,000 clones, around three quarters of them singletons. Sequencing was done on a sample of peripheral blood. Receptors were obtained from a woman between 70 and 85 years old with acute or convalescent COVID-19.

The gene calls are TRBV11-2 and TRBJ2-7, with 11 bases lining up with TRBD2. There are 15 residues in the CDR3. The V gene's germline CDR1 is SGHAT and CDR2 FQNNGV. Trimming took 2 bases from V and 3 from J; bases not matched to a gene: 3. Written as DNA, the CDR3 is TGTGCCAGCAGCTTATATGGGACTAGCGGCTACGAGCAGTACTTC. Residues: CASSLYGTSGYEQYF.

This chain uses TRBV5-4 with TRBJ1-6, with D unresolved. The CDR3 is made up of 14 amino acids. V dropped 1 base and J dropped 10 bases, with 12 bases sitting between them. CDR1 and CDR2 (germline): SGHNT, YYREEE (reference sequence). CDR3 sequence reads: CASSLTPAGSPLHF. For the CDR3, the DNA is TGTGCCAGCAGCTTGACCCCGGCGGGCTCACCCCTCCACTTT.

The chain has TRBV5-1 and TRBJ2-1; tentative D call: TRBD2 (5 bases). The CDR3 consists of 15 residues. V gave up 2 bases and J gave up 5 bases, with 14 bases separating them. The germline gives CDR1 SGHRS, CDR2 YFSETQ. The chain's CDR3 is CASSFERRANNEQFF. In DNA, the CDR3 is TGCGCCAGCAGCTTTGAGCGGCGCGCGAACAATGAGCAGTTCTTC. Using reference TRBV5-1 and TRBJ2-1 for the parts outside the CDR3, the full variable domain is KAGVTQTPRYLIKTRGQQVTLSCSPISGHRSVSWYQQTPGQGLQFLFEYFSETQRNKGNFPGRFSGRQFSNSRSEMNVSTLELGDSALYLCASSFERRANNEQFFGPGTRLTVL.

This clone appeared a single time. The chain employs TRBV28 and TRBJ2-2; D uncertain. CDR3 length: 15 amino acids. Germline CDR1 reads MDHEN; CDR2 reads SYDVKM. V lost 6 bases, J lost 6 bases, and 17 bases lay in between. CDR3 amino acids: CASRPFDTFAGELFF. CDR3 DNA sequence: TGTGCCAGCAGACCCTTCGACACCTTCGCCGGGGAGCTGTTTTTT.

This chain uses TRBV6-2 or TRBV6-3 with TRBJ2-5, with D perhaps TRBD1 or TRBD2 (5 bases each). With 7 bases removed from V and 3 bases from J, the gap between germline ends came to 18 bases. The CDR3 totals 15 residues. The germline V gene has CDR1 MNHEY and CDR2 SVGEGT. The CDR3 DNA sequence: TGTGCCAGCAACCCGGGAAGGGGCCGGGAAGAGACCCAGTACTTC. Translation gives CASNPGRGREETQYF.

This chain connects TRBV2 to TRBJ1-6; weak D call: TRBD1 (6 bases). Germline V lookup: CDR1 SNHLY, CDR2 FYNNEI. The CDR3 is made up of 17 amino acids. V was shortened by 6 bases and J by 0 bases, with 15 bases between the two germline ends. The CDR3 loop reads CASRLSGGSSYNSPLHF. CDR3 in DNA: TGTGCCAGCAGGCTCTCGGGGGGCAGCTCCTATAATTCACCCCTCCACTTT.

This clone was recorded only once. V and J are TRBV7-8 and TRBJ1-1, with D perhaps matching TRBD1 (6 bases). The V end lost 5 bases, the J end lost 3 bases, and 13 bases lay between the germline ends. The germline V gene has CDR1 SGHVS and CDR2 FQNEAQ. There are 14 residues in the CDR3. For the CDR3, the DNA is TGTGCCAGCAGCCGAGGACAGTGGGACACTGAAGCTTTCTTT. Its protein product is CASSRGQWDTEAFF. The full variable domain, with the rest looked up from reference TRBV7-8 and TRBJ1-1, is GAGVSQSPRYKVAKRGQDVALRCDPISGHVSLFWYQQALGQGPEFLTYFQNEAQLDKSGLPSDRFFAERPEGSVSTLKIQRTQQEDSAVYLCASSRGQWDTEAFFGQGTRLTVV.

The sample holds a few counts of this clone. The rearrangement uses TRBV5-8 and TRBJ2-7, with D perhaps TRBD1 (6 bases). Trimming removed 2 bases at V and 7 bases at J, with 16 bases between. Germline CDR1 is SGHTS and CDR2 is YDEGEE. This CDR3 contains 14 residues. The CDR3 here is CASSLEQGIKEQYF. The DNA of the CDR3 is TGTGCCAGCAGCTTAGAACAGGGAATCAAAGAGCAGTACTTC.

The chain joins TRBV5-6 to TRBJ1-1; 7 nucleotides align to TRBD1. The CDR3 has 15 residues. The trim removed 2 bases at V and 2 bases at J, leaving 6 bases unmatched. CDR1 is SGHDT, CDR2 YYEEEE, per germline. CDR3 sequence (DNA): TGTGCCAGCAGCTTCTGGGACAGATTTAACACTGAAGCTTTCTTT. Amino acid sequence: CASSFWDRFNTEAFF.

CDR3 protein: CASSPIQGAYEQYF. In DNA form, the CDR3 reads TGTGCCAGCAGTCCTATACAGGGGGCCTACGAGCAGTACTTC. This chain connects TRBV2 to TRBJ2-7, with 8 bases identical to TRBD1. The V gene end was trimmed by 5 bases and the J gene end by 2 bases; junction bases not matched to a gene: 5. Germline CDR1 is SNHLY and CDR2 is FYNNEI. This CDR3 spans 14 amino acids.

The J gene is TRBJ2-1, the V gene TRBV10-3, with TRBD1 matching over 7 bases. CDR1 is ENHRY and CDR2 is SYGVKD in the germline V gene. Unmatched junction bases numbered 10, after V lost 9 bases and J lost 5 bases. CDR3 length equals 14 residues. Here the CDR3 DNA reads TGTGCCATGGGCCAGTTCCAGGGGGACAATGAGCAGTTCTTC. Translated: CAMGQFQGDNEQFF.

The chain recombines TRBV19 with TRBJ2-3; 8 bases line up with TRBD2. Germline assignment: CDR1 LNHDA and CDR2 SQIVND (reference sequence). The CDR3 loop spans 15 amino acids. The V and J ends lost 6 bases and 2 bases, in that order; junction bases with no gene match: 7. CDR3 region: CASRTGTRITDTQYF. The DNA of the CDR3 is TGTGCCAGTAGGACCGGGACTAGGATCACAGATACGCAGTATTTT.

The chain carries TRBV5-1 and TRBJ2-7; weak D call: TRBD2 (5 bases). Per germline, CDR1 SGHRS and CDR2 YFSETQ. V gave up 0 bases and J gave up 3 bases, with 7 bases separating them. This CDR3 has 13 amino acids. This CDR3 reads CASSLVGDYEQYF. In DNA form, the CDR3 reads TGCGCCAGCAGCTTGGTCGGGGACTACGAGCAGTACTTC.

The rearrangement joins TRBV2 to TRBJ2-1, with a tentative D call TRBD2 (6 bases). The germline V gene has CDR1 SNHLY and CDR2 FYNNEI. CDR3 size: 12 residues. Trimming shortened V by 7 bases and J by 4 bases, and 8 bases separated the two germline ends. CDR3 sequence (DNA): TGTGCCAGCAACGGAGGGTACAATGAGCAGTTCTTC. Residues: CASNGGYNEQFF.

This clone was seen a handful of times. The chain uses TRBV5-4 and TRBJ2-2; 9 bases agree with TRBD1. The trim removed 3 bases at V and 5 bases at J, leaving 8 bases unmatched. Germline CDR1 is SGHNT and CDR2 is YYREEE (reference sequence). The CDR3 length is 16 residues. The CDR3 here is CASSSHGTGNTGELFF. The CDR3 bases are TGTGCCAGCAGCTCGCACGGGACAGGGAATACCGGGGAGCTGTTTTTT.

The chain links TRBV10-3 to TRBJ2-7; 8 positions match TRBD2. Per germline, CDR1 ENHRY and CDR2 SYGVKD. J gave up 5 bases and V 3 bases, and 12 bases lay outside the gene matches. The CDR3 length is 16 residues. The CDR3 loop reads CAISEGGPGLGDEQYF. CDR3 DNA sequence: TGTGCCATCAGTGAAGGAGGACCGGGACTAGGGGACGAGCAGTACTTC.

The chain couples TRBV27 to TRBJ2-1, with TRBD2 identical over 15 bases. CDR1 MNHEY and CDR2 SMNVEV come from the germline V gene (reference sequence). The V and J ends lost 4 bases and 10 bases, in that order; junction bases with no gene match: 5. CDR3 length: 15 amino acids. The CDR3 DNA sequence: TGTGCCAGCAGTTCCGGACTAGCGGGGGGGCGAGAGCAGTTCTTC. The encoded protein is CASSSGLAGGREQFF.

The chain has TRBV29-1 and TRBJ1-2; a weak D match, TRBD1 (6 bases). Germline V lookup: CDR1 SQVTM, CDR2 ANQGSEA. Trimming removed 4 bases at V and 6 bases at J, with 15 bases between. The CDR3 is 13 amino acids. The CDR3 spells CSVGEQGGDGYTF. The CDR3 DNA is TGCAGCGTTGGCGAACAGGGCGGTGATGGCTACACCTTC. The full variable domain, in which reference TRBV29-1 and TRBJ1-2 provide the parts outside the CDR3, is SAVISQKPSRDICQRGTSLTIQCQVDSQVTMMFWYRQQPGQSLTLIATANQGSEATYESGFVIDKFPISRPNLTFSTLTVSNMSPEDSSIYLCSVGEQGGDGYTFGSGTRLTVV.

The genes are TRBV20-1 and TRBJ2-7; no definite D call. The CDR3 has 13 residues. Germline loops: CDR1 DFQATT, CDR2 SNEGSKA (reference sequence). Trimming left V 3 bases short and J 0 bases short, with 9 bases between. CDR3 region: CSASSSFSYEQYF. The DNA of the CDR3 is TGCAGTGCTAGTTCCAGTTTCTCCTACGAGCAGTACTTC.

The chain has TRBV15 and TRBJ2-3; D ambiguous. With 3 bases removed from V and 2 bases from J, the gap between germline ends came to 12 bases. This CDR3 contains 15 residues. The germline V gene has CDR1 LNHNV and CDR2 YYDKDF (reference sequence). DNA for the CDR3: TGTGCCACCAGCAGGACACGGTGGGCCACAGATACGCAGTATTTT. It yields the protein CATSRTRWATDTQYF.

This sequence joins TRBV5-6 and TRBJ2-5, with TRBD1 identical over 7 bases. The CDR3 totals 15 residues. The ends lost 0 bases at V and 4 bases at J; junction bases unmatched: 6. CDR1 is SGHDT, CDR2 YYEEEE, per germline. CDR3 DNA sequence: TGTGCCAGCAGCTTGGGGATGACAGGGACAGAGACCCAGTACTTC. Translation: CASSLGMTGTETQYF.